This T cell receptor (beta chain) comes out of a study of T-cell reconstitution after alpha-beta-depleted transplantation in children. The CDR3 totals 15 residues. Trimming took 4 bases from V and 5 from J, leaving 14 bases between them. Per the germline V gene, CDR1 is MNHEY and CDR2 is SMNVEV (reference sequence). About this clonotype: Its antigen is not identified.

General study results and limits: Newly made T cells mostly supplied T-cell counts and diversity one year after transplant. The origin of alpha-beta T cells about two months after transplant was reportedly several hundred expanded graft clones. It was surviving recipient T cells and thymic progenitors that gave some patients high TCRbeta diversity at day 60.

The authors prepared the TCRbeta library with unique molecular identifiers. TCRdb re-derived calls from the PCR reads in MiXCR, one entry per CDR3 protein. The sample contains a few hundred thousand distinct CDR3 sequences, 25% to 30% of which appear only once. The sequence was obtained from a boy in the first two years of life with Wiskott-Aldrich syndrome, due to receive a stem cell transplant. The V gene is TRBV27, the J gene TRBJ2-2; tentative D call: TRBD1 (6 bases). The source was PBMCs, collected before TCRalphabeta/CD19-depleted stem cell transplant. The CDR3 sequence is CASSSPAGATGELFF. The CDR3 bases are TGTGCCAGCAGTTCCCCCGCAGGGGCAACCGGGGAGCTGTTTTTT.